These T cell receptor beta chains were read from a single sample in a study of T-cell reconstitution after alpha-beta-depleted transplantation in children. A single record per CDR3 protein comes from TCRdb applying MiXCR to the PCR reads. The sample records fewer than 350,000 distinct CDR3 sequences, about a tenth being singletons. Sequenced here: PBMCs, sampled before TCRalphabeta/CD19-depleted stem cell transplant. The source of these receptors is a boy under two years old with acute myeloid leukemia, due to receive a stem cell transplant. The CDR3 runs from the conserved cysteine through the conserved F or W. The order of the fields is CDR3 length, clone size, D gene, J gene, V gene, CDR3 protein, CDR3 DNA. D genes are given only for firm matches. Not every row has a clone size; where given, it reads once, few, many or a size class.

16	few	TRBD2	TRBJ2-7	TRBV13	CASSLWGSSGGYEQYF	TGTGCCAGCAGCTTATGGGGGTCTAGCGGGGGCTACGAGCAGTACTTC
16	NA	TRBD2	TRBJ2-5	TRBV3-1	CASSQESTAGQETQYF	TGTGCCAGCAGCCAAGAATCGACAGCGGGGCAAGAGACCCAGTACTTC
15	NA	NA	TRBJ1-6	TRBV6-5	CASSYDRPFNSPLHF	TGTGCCAGCAGTTACGATCGACCGTTTAATTCACCCCTCCACTTT
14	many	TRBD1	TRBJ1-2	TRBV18	CASSAGTGVYGYTF	TGTGCCAGCTCAGCCGGGACAGGGGTCTATGGCTACACCTTC
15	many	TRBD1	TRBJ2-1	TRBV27	CASSPLGQGYNEQFF	TGTGCCAGCAGCCCATTGGGACAGGGGTACAATGAGCAGTTCTTC
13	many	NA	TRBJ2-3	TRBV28	CASSSPFQDTQYF	TGTGCCAGCAGTTCTCCCTTTCAAGATACGCAGTATTTT
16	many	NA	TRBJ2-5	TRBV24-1	CATSDFPQGPQETQYF	TGTGCCACCAGTGATTTTCCACAGGGTCCGCAAGAGACCCAGTACTTC
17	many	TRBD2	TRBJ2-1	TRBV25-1	CASSEYGLAGEVNEQFF	TGTGCCAGCAGTGAATATGGACTAGCGGGAGAGGTCAATGAGCAGTTCTTC
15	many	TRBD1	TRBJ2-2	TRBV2	CASTDRGRLTGELFF	TGTGCCAGCACCGACAGGGGAAGATTAACCGGGGAGCTGTTTTTT
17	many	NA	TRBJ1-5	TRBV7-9	CASSRLRRAYSNQPQHF	TGTGCCAGCAGCAGATTACGAAGAGCCTATAGCAATCAGCCCCAGCATTTT
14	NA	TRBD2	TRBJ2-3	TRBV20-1	CSARGLAGVDTQYF	TGCAGTGCTAGAGGCCTAGCGGGGGTAGATACGCAGTATTTT
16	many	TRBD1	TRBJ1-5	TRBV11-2	CASSLEGTDSNQPQHF	TGTGCCAGCAGCTTAGAAGGGACAGATAGCAATCAGCCCCAGCATTTT
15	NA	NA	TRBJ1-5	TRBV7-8	CASSLQRASNQPQHF	TGTGCCAGCAGCTTGCAAAGGGCAAGCAATCAGCCCCAGCATTTT
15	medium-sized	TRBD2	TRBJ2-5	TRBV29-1	CSVEGGLAVQETQYF	TGCAGCGTTGAAGGAGGGCTAGCGGTACAAGAGACCCAGTACTTC
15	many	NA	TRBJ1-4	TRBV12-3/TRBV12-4	CASRADGLPNEKLFF	TGTGCCAGCAGGGCGGACGGATTGCCTAATGAAAAACTGTTTTTT
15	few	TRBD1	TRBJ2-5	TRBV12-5	CASGLAGTGEETQYF	TGTGCTAGTGGTTTGGCCGGGACAGGGGAAGAGACCCAGTACTTC
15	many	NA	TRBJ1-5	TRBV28	CASSALKESNQPQHF	TGTGCCAGCAGTGCCTTAAAAGAGAGCAATCAGCCCCAGCATTTT
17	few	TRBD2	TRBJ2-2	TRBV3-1	CASSQVGGRVNTGELFF	TGTGCCAGCAGCCAAGTCGGCGGGAGGGTGAACACCGGGGAGCTGTTTTTT
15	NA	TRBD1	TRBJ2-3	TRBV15	CATSTQGVSTDTQYF	TGTGCCACCAGCACACAGGGGGTATCCACAGATACGCAGTATTTT
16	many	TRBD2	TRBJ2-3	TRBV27	CASSRPGLAVRDTQYF	TGTGCCAGCAGTCGTCCGGGACTAGCGGTTAGGGATACGCAGTATTTT
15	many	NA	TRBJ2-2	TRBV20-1	CSARDKGGRIGELFF	TGCAGTGCTAGAGATAAGGGGGGCAGGATCGGGGAGCTGTTTTTT
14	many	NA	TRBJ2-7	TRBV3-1	CASSQDWVSYEQYF	TGTGCCAGCAGCCAAGACTGGGTCTCCTACGAGCAGTACTTC
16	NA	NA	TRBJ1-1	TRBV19	CASSIAADAEGTEAFF	TGTGCCAGTAGTATCGCTGCGGACGCGGAAGGTACTGAAGCTTTCTTT
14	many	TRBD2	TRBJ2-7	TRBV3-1	CASSQLAGGPEQYF	TGTGCCAGCAGCCAACTAGCGGGAGGGCCCGAGCAGTACTTC
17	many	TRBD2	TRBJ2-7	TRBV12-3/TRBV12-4	CASSPSGVAGTNREQYF	TGTGCCAGCAGTCCCTCCGGGGTAGCGGGTACTAATCGCGAGCAGTACTTC
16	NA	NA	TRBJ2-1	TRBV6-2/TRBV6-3	CASSYWDLGLNNEQFF	TGTGCCAGCAGTTACTGGGACCTTGGCCTAAACAATGAGCAGTTCTTC
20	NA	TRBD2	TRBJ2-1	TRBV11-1	CASSEKPGGLAGGIGNEQFF	TGTGCCAGCAGCGAGAAGCCGGGGGGACTAGCGGGAGGAATCGGCAATGAGCAGTTCTTC
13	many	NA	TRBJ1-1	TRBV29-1	CSVAGRLNTEAFF	TGCAGCGTTGCAGGCAGGTTGAACACTGAAGCTTTCTTT
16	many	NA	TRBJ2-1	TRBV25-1	CASSEYLASRGNEQFF	TGTGCCAGCAGTGAATATTTGGCTAGTCGGGGCAATGAGCAGTTCTTC
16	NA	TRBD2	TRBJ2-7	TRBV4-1	CASSQDPSGGFCEQYF	TGCGCCAGCAGCCAAGATCCTAGCGGGGGCTTCTGCGAGCAGTACTTC
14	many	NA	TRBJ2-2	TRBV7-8	CASSLVYSLGELFF	TGTGCCAGCAGCTTAGTTTACAGTCTCGGGGAGCTGTTTTTT
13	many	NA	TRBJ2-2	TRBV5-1	CASSLAGFGELFF	TGCGCCAGCAGCTTGGCAGGGTTCGGGGAGCTGTTTTTT
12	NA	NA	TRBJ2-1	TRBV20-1	CSAPGLYNEQFF	TGCAGTGCACCGGGACTCTACAATGAGCAGTTCTTC
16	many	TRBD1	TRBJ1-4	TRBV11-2	CASSPHRQGFGKKLFF	TGTGCCAGCAGCCCGCATCGACAGGGCTTTGGGAAAAAACTGTTTTTT
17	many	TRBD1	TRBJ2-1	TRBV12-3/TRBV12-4	CASSHGTVLTYRNEQFF	TGTGCCAGCAGCCATGGGACAGTCCTGACTTATAGGAATGAGCAGTTCTTC